The 13 T cell receptor beta chains below were found in one sample sequenced in a study of cytotoxic CD8 clonotypes in ibrutinib-treated CLL. This table comes from immunoSEQ multiplex PCR, and its TCRdb copy is limited to in-frame clones, with some not included. Of 85,000 or so clones listed, roughly 80% are singletons. The sample here was PBMCs, taken after 12 months of ibrutinib treatment. Receptors were obtained from a human donor with chronic lymphocytic leukemia.

This rearrangement joins TRBV6-4 to TRBJ1-6; D is unresolved. V lost 6 bases to trimming and J lost 0 bases, with 6 bases between them. Looked up from germline, CDR1 is MRHNA and CDR2 is SNTAGT. The length of the CDR3 is 14 residues. CDR3 bases: TGTGCCAGCAGGGTGGGCTCCTATAATTCACCCCTCCACTTT. Translating it yields CASRVGSYNSPLHF.

V usage is TRBV7-3 and J usage is TRBJ2-7; 8 nucleotides agree with TRBD1. The CDR3 sequence is 14 residues long. Germline V gene data show CDR1 as SGHTA and CDR2 as FQGTGA. With V trimmed by 5 bases and J by 6 bases, 9 bases remained unmatched. The CDR3 region is CASSHGQGRGEQYF. The CDR3, as DNA: TGTGCCAGCAGCCACGGACAGGGAAGGGGCGAGCAGTACTTC.

Details on this clone: Other DNA sequences from this sample encode an identical CDR3 as well. The genes are TRBV6-6 and TRBJ2-7, with 7 bases aligning to TRBD1. The CDR3 runs 13 residues. J lost 1 base, V lost 5 bases, and 2 bases had no gene match. In germline, CDR1 is MNHNY, CDR2 SVGAGI (reference sequence). This CDR3 is CASSRGQSYEQYF. DNA for the CDR3: TGTGCCAGCAGTCGGGGACAGTCCTACGAGCAGTACTTC.

V gene TRBV5-4 combines with J gene TRBJ2-3, with 9 bases aligning to TRBD2. The CDR3 consists of 17 residues. J was trimmed by 2 bases and V by 0 bases; bases with no gene match: 7. Germline values: CDR1 SGHNT, CDR2 YYREEE (reference sequence). Written as DNA, the CDR3 is TGTGCCAGCAGCTTGGCGGGTGCGGGGGGGGTCACAGATACGCAGTATTTT. This codes for CASSLAGAGGVTDTQYF.

The rearrangement links TRBV4-2 to TRBJ1-2, with 10 positions matching TRBD1. This CDR3 spans 18 amino acids. Germline loops: CDR1 LGHNA, CDR2 YNFKEQ. With 8 bases clipped from V and 3 bases from J, the junction kept 18 bases outside the gene matches. The CDR3 DNA reads as TGTGCCAGCGCCAAAGGGGAACCCGGGACAGGGGTGGACTATGGCTACACCTTC. It is translated as CASAKGEPGTGVDYGYTF.

The chain has TRBV6-1 and TRBJ1-6; D is possibly TRBD1 (6 bases). Germline assignment: CDR1 MNHNS and CDR2 SASEGT. This CDR3 spans 15 amino acids. V dropped 7 bases and J dropped 4 bases, with 14 bases sitting between them. CDR3 sequence (DNA): TGTGCCAGCACGAAAACAGGGAGGTATAATTCACCCCTCCACTTT. Encoded protein: CASTKTGRYNSPLHF.

The chain is built from TRBV4-3 and TRBJ2-3; 9 bases are shared with TRBD1. The CDR3 has 17 amino acids. Germline V gene data show CDR1 as LGHNA and CDR2 as YSLEER. J lost 1 base, V lost 1 base, and 6 bases had no gene match. The CDR3, as DNA: TGCGCCAGCAGCCAAGCCCCGACAGGGGGTGGCACAGATACGCAGTATTTT. As protein: CASSQAPTGGGTDTQYF.

The chain employs TRBV4-3 and TRBJ2-1; 8 bases align to TRBD2. The CDR3 extends over 16 amino acids. V was clipped by 1 base and J by 12 bases; unmatched bases: 14. Germline V lookup: CDR1 LGHNA, CDR2 YSLEER. CDR3 residues: CASSQVGSGTRGGQFF. In DNA form, the CDR3 reads TGCGCCAGCAGCCAAGTAGGTAGCGGGACACGCGGTGGGCAGTTCTTC.

The rearrangement uses TRBV18 and TRBJ2-1; D perhaps matches TRBD2 (7 bases). CDR3 length equals 14 residues. Trimming took 6 bases from V and 8 from J, leaving 17 bases between them. Germline V gives CDR1 KGHSH, CDR2 LQKENI. CDR3 in DNA: TGTGCCAGCTCGGCTCTGGGGGGGGCGCATGAGCAGTTCTTC. Its translation: CASSALGGAHEQFF.

The rearrangement joins TRBV7-2 to TRBJ1-5; D gene unclear. The CDR3 is 13 residues long. CDR1 is SGHTA and CDR2 is FQGNSA in the germline V gene. V lost 3 bases to trimming and J lost 1 base, with 4 bases between them. The CDR3 sequence: CASSFKSNQPQHF. The CDR3 DNA is TGTGCCAGCAGCTTCAAAAGCAATCAGCCCCAGCATTTT.

The rearrangement links TRBV11-3 to TRBJ2-3; possible D gene TRBD1, 6 bases. Trimming removed 1 base at V and 10 bases at J, with 15 bases between. The CDR3 is 14 amino acids. The germline CDR1 and CDR2 sequences are SGHNT and YENEEA. The CDR3 DNA sequence: TGTGCCAGCAGCTTAGCCCGCGTCCCAGGGGCGCAGTATTTT. Its protein product is CASSLARVPGAQYF.

This chain uses TRBV10-3 with TRBJ2-7; 8 bases agree with TRBD2. Per germline, CDR1 ENHRY and CDR2 SYGVKD. V was clipped by 6 bases and J by 6 bases; unmatched bases: 13. There are 15 residues in the CDR3. CDR3 sequence reads: CAIRGPGSGSGEQYF. In nucleotides, the CDR3 is TGTGCCATCAGGGGTCCGGGGAGCGGGAGCGGCGAGCAGTACTTC.

This clone was seen a handful of times. The chain couples TRBV18 to TRBJ1-1; D is unresolved. The CDR3 consists of 13 residues. Germline CDR1 is KGHSH and CDR2 is LQKENI. The V end was cut by 0 bases, the J end by 1 base, with 3 bases between. Here the CDR3 DNA reads TGTGCCAGCTCACCACCGGGGAACACTGAAGCTTTCTTT. The encoded protein is CASSPPGNTEAFF.